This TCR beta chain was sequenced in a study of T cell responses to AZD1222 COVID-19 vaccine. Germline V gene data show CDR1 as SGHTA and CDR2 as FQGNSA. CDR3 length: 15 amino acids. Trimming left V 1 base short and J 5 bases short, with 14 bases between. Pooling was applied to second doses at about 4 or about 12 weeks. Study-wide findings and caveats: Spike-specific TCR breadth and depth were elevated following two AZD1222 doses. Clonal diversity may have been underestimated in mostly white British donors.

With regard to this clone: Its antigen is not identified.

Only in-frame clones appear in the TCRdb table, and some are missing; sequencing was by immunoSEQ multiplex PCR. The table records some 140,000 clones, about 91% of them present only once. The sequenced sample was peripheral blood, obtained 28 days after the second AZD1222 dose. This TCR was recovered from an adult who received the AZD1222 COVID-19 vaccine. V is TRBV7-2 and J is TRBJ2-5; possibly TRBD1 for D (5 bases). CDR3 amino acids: CASSLGQGRWETQYF. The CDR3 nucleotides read TGTGCCAGCAGCTTAGGGCAGGGAAGGTGGGAGACCCAGTACTTC.